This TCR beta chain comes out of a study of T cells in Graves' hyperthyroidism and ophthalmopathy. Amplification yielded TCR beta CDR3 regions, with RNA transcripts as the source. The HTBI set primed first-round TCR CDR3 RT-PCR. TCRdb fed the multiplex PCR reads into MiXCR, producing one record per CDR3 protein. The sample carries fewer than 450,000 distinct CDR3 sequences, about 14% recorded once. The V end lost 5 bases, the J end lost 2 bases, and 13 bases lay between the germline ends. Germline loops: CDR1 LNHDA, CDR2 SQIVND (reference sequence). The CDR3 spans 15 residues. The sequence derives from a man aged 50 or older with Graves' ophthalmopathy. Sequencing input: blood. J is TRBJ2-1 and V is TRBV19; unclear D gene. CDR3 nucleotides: TGTGCCAGTAGTTTCCAGGTACGGGCCTACAATGAGCAGTTCTTC. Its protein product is CASSFQVRAYNEQFF.